Only a few counts were recorded for the clone carrying this T cell receptor beta chain. Antigen unknown. Cells sorted as Tregs were CD4+, CD25+ and CD127-/low. Whole-study results and caveats: In terms of TCR gene usage, tumor memory CD4+ T cells clustered together with blood and lymph node memory CD4+ cells, as well as with lymph node naive CD4+ cells. Tumor Tregs overlapped most with tumor, then blood, naive CD4+ cells.

The V gene lost 3 bases and the J gene lost 4 bases, with 12 bases spanning the gap. Germline CDR1 reads DFQATT; CDR2 reads SNEGSKA (reference sequence). The CDR3 is made up of 13 amino acids. Semi-nested PCR with Nested Universal Primer A followed constant-region reverse priming of full-length variable regions. TCRdb analysed the 5' RACE reads with MiXCR anew, one entry per CDR3 protein. The data contain 35,000 to 50,000 distinct CDR3 sequences, 20% to 25% of them singletons. The chain joins TRBV20-1 to TRBJ2-5; a possible D gene is TRBD2 (6 bases). Material: Tregs sorted from blood. The TCR originated in a female donor with breast cancer. CDR3 residues: CSASGRGLETQYF. The CDR3 DNA reads TGCAGTGCTAGCGGGAGAGGTTTAGAGACCCAGTACTTC.